A selection of T cell receptor beta chains follows, all from one sample in a study of technical replicates of blood from several donors. Assay: immunoSEQ multiplex PCR; the TCRdb copy retains only in-frame clones and omits some. This table has about 98,000 clones, around 95% appearing once. Input material: T cells isolated from PBMCs. Source of these receptors: a human donor in good health. The CDR3 runs from the conserved cysteine through the conserved F or W. Each record gives: CDR3 DNA, CDR3 protein, CDR3 length, J gene, D gene, clone size, V gene. D genes are given only for firm matches. Size is stated for part of the rows, as once, few or many counts, or as a class when the clone is expanded.

DNA: TGTGCCAGCAGCTTCGGCAGGATAACCTACGAGCAGTACTTC; CDR3: CASSFGRITYEQYF; length: 14; J: TRBJ2-7; D: -; size: once; V: TRBV7-8
DNA: TGCGCCAGCAGCTTGCAGACTAGTTCTGGGGCCAACGTCCTGACTTTC; CDR3: CASSLQTSSGANVLTF; length: 16; J: TRBJ2-6; D: -; size: -; V: TRBV5-1
DNA: TGTGCCAGTAGTACGGAGGTCGCCTACGAGCAGTACTTC; CDR3: CASSTEVAYEQYF; length: 13; J: TRBJ2-7; D: -; size: -; V: TRBV19
DNA: TGTGCCAGCAGCCCGCGCCTGTGGGCTGAGCAGTTCTTC; CDR3: CASSPRLWAEQFF; length: 13; J: TRBJ2-1; D: -; size: -; V: TRBV7-2
DNA: TGTGCCAGCTCACGAAGACAGGAAATCCCTGAAGCTTTCTTT; CDR3: CASSRRQEIPEAFF; length: 14; J: TRBJ1-1; D: -; size: -; V: TRBV18
DNA: TGTGCCAGCAGCCTTTTGGCTGGCAGGTATAGCAATCAGCCCCAGCATTTT; CDR3: CASSLLAGRYSNQPQHF; length: 17; J: TRBJ1-5; D: -; size: -; V: TRBV7-2
DNA: TGTGCCAGCAGTCCATCGGGTCTGAAACTTTCTGGGGCCAACGTCCTGACTTTC; CDR3: CASSPSGLKLSGANVLTF; length: 18; J: TRBJ2-6; D: -; size: -; V: TRBV6-4
DNA: TGTGCCAGCAGCTTGCCACTCGCCCGTGCTAACTATGGCTACACCTTC; CDR3: CASSLPLARANYGYTF; length: 16; J: TRBJ1-2; D: -; size: -; V: TRBV11-3
DNA: TGCGCCAGCAGCCAAGTCGGGACAGGCTATGGCTACACCTTC; CDR3: CASSQVGTGYGYTF; length: 14; J: TRBJ1-2; D: TRBD1; size: -; V: TRBV4-1
DNA: TGTGCCAGCAGCCCGACAGCAACTAATGAAAAACTGTTTTTT; CDR3: CASSPTATNEKLFF; length: 14; J: TRBJ1-4; D: -; size: -; V: TRBV6-6
DNA: TGTGCCAGCAGTAGGGGACAGGGATTCTACGAGCAGTACTTC; CDR3: CASSRGQGFYEQYF; length: 14; J: TRBJ2-7; D: TRBD1; size: -; V: TRBV25-1
DNA: TGTGCCAGCAGTTCAGGCCTGGCCGGGGAGCTGTTTTTT; CDR3: CASSSGLAGELFF; length: 13; J: TRBJ2-2; D: -; size: -; V: TRBV27
DNA: TGTGCCTGGAGTACGGGGGGTAGGGAGACCCAGTACTTC; CDR3: CAWSTGGRETQYF; length: 13; J: TRBJ2-5; D: TRBD2; size: -; V: TRBV30
DNA: TGTGCCACGACGGGACAGGGGAGTCAGCCCCAGCATTTT; CDR3: CATTGQGSQPQHF; length: 13; J: TRBJ1-5; D: TRBD1; size: -; V: TRBV6-1
DNA: TGTGCCAGCAGCTTATCCACTGACAGGGCAGATACGCAGTATTTT; CDR3: CASSLSTDRADTQYF; length: 15; J: TRBJ2-3; D: TRBD1; size: -; V: TRBV11-2
DNA: TGTGCCATCAGACCGGGACAGGGGGCTTCAAACGGGGAGCTGTTTTTT; CDR3: CAIRPGQGASNGELFF; length: 16; J: TRBJ2-2; D: TRBD1; size: -; V: TRBV10-3
DNA: TGTGCCTGGAGGGGGAGAGGACAGGGGCTTATGAGCTACACCTTC; CDR3: CAWRGRGQGLMSYTF; length: 15; J: TRBJ1-2; D: TRBD1; size: -; V: TRBV30
DNA: TGTGCCAGCAGCGTAGTTCATGGGTCTAGCGGGGGGGCCGTCGATGAGCAGTTCTTC; CDR3: CASSVVHGSSGGAVDEQFF; length: 19; J: TRBJ2-1; D: TRBD2; size: -; V: TRBV9
DNA: TGTGCCAGCAGTGAACAGGAGGGCTTAGGGTATGGCTACACCTTC; CDR3: CASSEQEGLGYGYTF; length: 15; J: TRBJ1-2; D: -; size: -; V: TRBV6-1
DNA: TGCGCCAGCAGCCACGGACTAGCGGGCGGAGAGACCCAGTACTTC; CDR3: CASSHGLAGGETQYF; length: 15; J: TRBJ2-5; D: TRBD2; size: -; V: TRBV4-1
DNA: TGTGCCAGTAGTATGCGAGGGAGGGATGAGCAGTTCTTC; CDR3: CASSMRGRDEQFF; length: 13; J: TRBJ2-1; D: TRBD2; size: -; V: TRBV19
DNA: TGCGCCAGCAGCTTGGGCGCGGAATACAATGAGCAGTTCTTC; CDR3: CASSLGAEYNEQFF; length: 14; J: TRBJ2-1; D: -; size: -; V: TRBV5-1
DNA: TGTGCCAGCAGTCTTCGACAGGGATCCTACAATGAGCAGTTCTTC; CDR3: CASSLRQGSYNEQFF; length: 15; J: TRBJ2-1; D: TRBD1; size: -; V: TRBV6-5
DNA: TGTGCCAGCAGCTTAGCTTCGGGGAACTCCTACGAGCAGTACTTC; CDR3: CASSLASGNSYEQYF; length: 15; J: TRBJ2-7; D: -; size: -; V: TRBV7-2
DNA: TGTGCCAGCAGTTTCCAGTGGGGCGTTTTCTCCTACGAGCAGTACTTC; CDR3: CASSFQWGVFSYEQYF; length: 16; J: TRBJ2-7; D: -; size: -; V: TRBV28